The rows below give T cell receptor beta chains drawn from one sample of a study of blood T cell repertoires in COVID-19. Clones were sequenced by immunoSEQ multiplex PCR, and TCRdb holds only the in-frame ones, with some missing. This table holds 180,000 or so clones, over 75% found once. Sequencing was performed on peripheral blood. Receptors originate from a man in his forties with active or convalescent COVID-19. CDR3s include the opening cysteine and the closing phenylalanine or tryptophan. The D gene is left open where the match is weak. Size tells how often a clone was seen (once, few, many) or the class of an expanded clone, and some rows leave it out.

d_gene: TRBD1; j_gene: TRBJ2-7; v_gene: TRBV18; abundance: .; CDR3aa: CASSPQDRHSYEQYF; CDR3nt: TGTGCCAGCTCACCACAGGACAGGCATTCCTACGAGCAGTACTTC
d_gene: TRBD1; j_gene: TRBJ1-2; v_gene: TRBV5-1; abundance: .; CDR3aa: CASSLEQGAGYGYTF; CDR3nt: TGCGCCAGCAGCCTAGAGCAGGGGGCTGGCTATGGCTACACCTTC
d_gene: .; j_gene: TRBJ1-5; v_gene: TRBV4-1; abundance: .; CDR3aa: CASSQDRDSNQPQHF; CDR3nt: TGCGCCAGCAGCCAAGATCGGGATAGCAATCAGCCCCAGCATTTT
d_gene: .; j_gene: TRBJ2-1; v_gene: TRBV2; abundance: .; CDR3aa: CASTFRGTGEQFF; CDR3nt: TGTGCCAGCACGTTTCGGGGAACGGGTGAGCAGTTCTTC
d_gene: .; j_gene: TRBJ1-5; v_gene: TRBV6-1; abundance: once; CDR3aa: CASSELAGDSNQPQHF; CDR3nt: TGTGCCAGCAGTGAACTTGCGGGAGATAGCAATCAGCCCCAGCATTTT
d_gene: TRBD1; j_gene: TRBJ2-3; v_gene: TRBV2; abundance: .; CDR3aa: CASSRDRATDTQYF; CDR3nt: TGTGCCAGCAGTAGGGACAGGGCGACAGATACGCAGTATTTT
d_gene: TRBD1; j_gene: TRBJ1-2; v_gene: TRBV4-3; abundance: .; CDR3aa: CASSQDRDNYGYTF; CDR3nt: TGCGCCAGCAGCCAGGACAGGGACAACTATGGCTACACCTTC
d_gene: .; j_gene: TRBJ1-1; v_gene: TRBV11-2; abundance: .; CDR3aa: CASSKGASRVNTEAFF; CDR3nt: TGTGCCAGCAGCAAAGGGGCGAGCAGGGTGAACACTGAAGCTTTCTTT
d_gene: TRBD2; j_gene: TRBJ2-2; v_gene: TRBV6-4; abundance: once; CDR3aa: CASSSGGAAGELFF; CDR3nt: TGTGCCAGTTCTAGCGGGGGGGCCGCCGGGGAGCTGTTTTTT
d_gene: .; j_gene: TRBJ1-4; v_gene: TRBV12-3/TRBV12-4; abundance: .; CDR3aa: CASTFGGDEKLFF; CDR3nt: TGTGCCAGCACCTTTGGCGGGGACGAAAAACTGTTTTTT
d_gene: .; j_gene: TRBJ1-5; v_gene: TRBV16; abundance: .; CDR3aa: CASSQLVSNQPQHF; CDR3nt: TGTGCCAGCAGCCAATTAGTCAGCAATCAGCCCCAGCATTTT
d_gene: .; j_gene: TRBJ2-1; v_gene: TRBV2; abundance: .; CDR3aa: CASSEGGLSLGYEQFF; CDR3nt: TGTGCCAGCAGTGAAGGGGGACTCTCATTAGGGTACGAGCAGTTCTTC